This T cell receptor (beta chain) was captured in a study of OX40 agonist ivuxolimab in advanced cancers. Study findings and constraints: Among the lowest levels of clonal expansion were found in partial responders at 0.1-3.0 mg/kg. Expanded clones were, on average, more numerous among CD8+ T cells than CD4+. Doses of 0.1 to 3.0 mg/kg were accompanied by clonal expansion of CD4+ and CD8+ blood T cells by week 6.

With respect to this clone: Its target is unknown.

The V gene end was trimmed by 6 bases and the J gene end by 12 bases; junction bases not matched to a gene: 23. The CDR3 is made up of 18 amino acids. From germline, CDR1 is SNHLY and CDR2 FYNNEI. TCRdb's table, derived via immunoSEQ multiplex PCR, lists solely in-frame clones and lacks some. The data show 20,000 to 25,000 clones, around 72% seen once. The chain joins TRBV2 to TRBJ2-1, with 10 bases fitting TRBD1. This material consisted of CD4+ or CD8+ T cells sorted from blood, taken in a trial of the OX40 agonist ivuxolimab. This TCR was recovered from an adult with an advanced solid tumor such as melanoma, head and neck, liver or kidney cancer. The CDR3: CASRSFDLGQGNRQGQFF. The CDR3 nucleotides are TGTGCCAGCAGGAGCTTTGACTTGGGACAGGGGAATAGACAGGGGCAGTTCTTC. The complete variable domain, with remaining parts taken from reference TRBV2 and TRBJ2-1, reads EPEVTQTPSHQVTQMGQEVILRCVPISNHLYFYWYRQILGQKVEFLVSFYNNEISEKSEIFDDQFSVERPDGSNFTLKIRSTKLEDSAMYFCASRSFDLGQGNRQGQFFGPGTRLTVL.